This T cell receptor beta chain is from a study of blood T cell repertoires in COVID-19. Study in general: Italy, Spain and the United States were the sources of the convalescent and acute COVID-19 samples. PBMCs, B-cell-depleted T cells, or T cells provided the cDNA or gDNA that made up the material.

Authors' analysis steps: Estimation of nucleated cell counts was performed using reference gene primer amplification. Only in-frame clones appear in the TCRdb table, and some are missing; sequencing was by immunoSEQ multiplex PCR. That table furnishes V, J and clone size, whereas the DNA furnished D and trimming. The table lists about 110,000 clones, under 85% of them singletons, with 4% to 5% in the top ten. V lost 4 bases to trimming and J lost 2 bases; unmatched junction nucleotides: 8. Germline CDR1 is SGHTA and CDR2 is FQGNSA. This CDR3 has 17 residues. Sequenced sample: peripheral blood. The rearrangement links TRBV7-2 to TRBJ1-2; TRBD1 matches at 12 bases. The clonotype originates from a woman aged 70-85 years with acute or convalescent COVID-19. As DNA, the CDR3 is TGTGCCAGCAGCTCACCGGGACAGGGGGCACCAAACTATGGCTACACCTTC. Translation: CASSSPGQGAPNYGYTF.